A selection of T cell receptor beta chains follows, all from one sample in a study of shared clonotypes between healthy human individuals. Assay used: immunoSEQ multiplex PCR; TCRdb lists only in-frame clones, some missing. The sample carries hundreds of thousands of clones, approximately 74% recorded once. The sample consisted of memory CD4+ T cells sorted from blood. These receptors came from a woman aged 25 to 39 in good health. CDR3s include the opening cysteine and the closing phenylalanine or tryptophan. Each record gives: J gene, V gene, D gene, clone size, CDR3 protein, CDR3 DNA. D genes are given only for firm matches. Rows give clone size only sometimes, using once, few, many, or a class for an expanded clone.

TRBJ2-3,TRBV10-1,-,-,CASSEGADTQYF,TGCGCCAGCAGTGAGGGGGCAGATACGCAGTATTTT
TRBJ1-5,TRBV5-8,-,-,CASSHSTGTDSNQPQHF,TGTGCCAGCAGCCACTCGACAGGTACTGATAGCAATCAGCCCCAGCATTTT
TRBJ2-5,TRBV7-2,-,once,CASSLNLERVETQYF,TGTGCCAGCAGCCTGAACCTCGAGAGAGTGGAGACCCAGTACTTC
TRBJ1-6,TRBV5-1,TRBD1,-,CASSLAETGGYSPLHF,TGCGCCAGCAGCTTGGCCGAAACAGGGGGTTATTCACCCCTCCACTTT
TRBJ2-5,TRBV2,-,many,CASSERRETQYF,TGTGCCAGCAGTGAACGGAGGGAGACCCAGTACTTC
TRBJ2-3,TRBV29-1,-,-,CSVQDRPNTSTDTQYF,TGCAGCGTTCAAGACAGGCCTAACACTAGCACAGATACGCAGTATTTT
TRBJ2-3,TRBV5-1,-,-,CASSLVSGPGTDTQYF,TGCGCCAGCAGCTTGGTGTCCGGGCCTGGCACAGATACGCAGTATTTT
TRBJ2-5,TRBV6-7,TRBD2,many,CASKMSGNSETQYF,TGTGCCAGCAAGATGAGCGGGAACTCGGAGACCCAGTACTTC
TRBJ1-5,TRBV5-6,-,few,CASSGPEVYSNQPQHF,TGTGCCAGCAGCGGCCCAGAGGTTTATAGCAATCAGCCCCAGCATTTT
TRBJ2-3,TRBV4-2,-,few,CASSQDWRSDTQYF,TGTGCCAGCAGCCAAGATTGGCGATCGGATACGCAGTATTTT
TRBJ2-5,TRBV19,TRBD2,many,CASSIPGGKTQYF,TGTGCCAGTAGTATCCCGGGAGGGAAGACCCAGTACTTC
TRBJ2-1,TRBV29-1,TRBD1,-,CSGRRGTGPQRYNEQFF,TGCAGCGGGAGGAGGGGGACAGGCCCCCAACGATACAATGAGCAGTTCTTC
TRBJ2-3,TRBV20-1,-,-,CSASRPDTQYF,TGCAGTGCTAGCCGACCAGATACGCAGTATTTT
TRBJ2-7,TRBV30,-,few,CAWRQGHEQYF,TGTGCCTGGAGACAGGGCCACGAGCAGTACTTC
TRBJ2-4,TRBV6-4,TRBD2,-,CASTGGDGVNIQYF,TGTGCCAGCACCGGGGGGGACGGAGTAAACATTCAGTACTTC
TRBJ1-4,TRBV5-6,-,-,CASSLFSGAREKLFF,TGTGCCAGCAGCTTGTTTTCAGGGGCGAGGGAAAAACTGTTTTTT
TRBJ1-5,TRBV19,TRBD1,-,CASTRTGNSNQPQHF,TGTGCCAGTACCCGGACAGGGAATAGCAATCAGCCCCAGCATTTT
TRBJ2-7,TRBV6-1,TRBD1,-,CASMRDRGVEQYF,TGTGCCAGCATGAGAGACAGGGGTGTTGAGCAGTACTTC
TRBJ2-7,TRBV7-2,TRBD1,-,CASSSTGTGAYEQYF,TGTGCCAGCAGCTCTACCGGGACAGGGGCCTACGAGCAGTACTTC
TRBJ1-1,TRBV28,-,-,CASSIHPPGRTEAFF,TGTGCCAGCAGTATCCATCCCCCGGGGAGGACTGAAGCTTTCTTT
TRBJ1-4,TRBV14,-,few,CASSQPYF,TGTGCCAGCAGCCAGCCGTACTTT
TRBJ2-1,TRBV11-3,-,-,CASSLESGSVNEQFF,TGTGCCAGCAGCTTAGAGTCGGGGTCCGTCAATGAGCAGTTCTTC
TRBJ2-7,TRBV6-4,-,many,CATSRGVEQYF,TGTGCCACCTCAAGGGGCGTCGAGCAGTACTTC
TRBJ2-1,TRBV9,TRBD1,once,CASSVGQGIPYNEQFF,TGTGCCAGCAGCGTAGGACAGGGGATACCTTACAATGAGCAGTTCTTC
TRBJ2-3,TRBV7-8,TRBD1,-,CASSPRQGPTDTQYF,TGTGCCAGCAGCCCTAGACAGGGACCTACAGATACGCAGTATTTT
TRBJ2-1,TRBV7-9,-,-,CASSLVSDYNEQFF,TGTGCCAGCAGCTTAGTGTCAGATTACAATGAGCAGTTCTTC
TRBJ2-2,TRBV28,TRBD2,-,CASKVLAGGNTGELFF,TGTGCCAGCAAGGTTCTAGCGGGGGGGAACACCGGGGAGCTGTTTTTT
TRBJ1-4,TRBV29-1,-,-,CSVGEGGGEKLFF,TGCAGCGTGGGAGAGGGCGGGGGGGAAAAACTGTTTTTT
TRBJ2-3,TRBV29-1,-,few,CSVNGRPRERTDTQYF,TGCAGCGTTAACGGTAGGCCCCGCGAGCGCACAGATACGCAGTATTTT
TRBJ1-1,TRBV11-2,-,-,CASSFQRNTEAFF,TGTGCCAGCAGCTTTCAGAGGAACACTGAAGCTTTCTTT
TRBJ2-5,TRBV28,-,many,CASSLFTTRGETQYF,TGTGCCAGCAGTTTATTCACCACAAGGGGAGAGACCCAGTACTTC
TRBJ2-7,TRBV6-1,-,-,CASSEPGGMRTYEQYF,TGTGCCAGCAGTGAACCAGGGGGGATGAGGACCTACGAGCAGTACTTC
TRBJ2-7,TRBV6-5,-,few,CASSPQGRYEQYF,TGTGCCAGCAGTCCACAGGGACGCTACGAGCAGTACTTC
TRBJ2-2,TRBV30,TRBD2,-,CAWKTGLAVTGELFF,TGTGCCTGGAAAACCGGACTAGCGGTCACCGGGGAGCTGTTTTTT
TRBJ1-2,TRBV19,TRBD1,-,CASSPQGDYGYTF,TGTGCCAGTAGTCCTCAGGGGGATTATGGCTACACCTTC
TRBJ2-1,TRBV6-5,TRBD1,many,CASSQNGQVYNEQFF,TGTGCCAGCAGTCAAAACGGACAGGTTTACAATGAGCAGTTCTTC
TRBJ2-7,TRBV28,TRBD1,once,CASSTPFRDRAYEQYF,TGTGCCAGCAGCACTCCTTTCCGGGACAGGGCCTACGAGCAGTACTTC
TRBJ1-1,TRBV10-3,-,once,CAIWMNTEAFF,TGTGCCATATGGATGAACACTGAAGCTTTCTTT
TRBJ2-1,TRBV5-1,-,-,CASSPDLSSYNEQFF,TGCGCCAGCAGCCCGGATTTGAGCTCCTACAATGAGCAGTTCTTC
TRBJ2-7,TRBV19,TRBD2,few,CASRVTSGSYEQYF,TGTGCCAGTAGAGTGACTAGCGGAAGCTACGAGCAGTACTTC
TRBJ2-4,TRBV2,-,-,CASSEGSGDPVAKNIQYF,TGTGCCAGCAGTGAGGGTAGCGGAGATCCAGTAGCCAAAAACATTCAGTACTTC
TRBJ1-5,TRBV10-3,-,once,CAISESYGVPESQHF,TGTGCCATCAGTGAGTCGTATGGGGTTCCAGAGTCCCAGCATTTT
TRBJ1-2,TRBV2,TRBD1,-,CASRGQATGVYDGYTF,TGTGCCAGCAGGGGACAGGCTACGGGGGTCTATGATGGCTACACCTTC
TRBJ2-7,TRBV9,TRBD2,-,CASSVGGSSSYEQYF,TGTGCCAGCAGCGTAGGCGGGAGTAGCTCCTACGAGCAGTACTTC
TRBJ2-3,TRBV29-1,TRBD2,-,CSVHVREGTDTQYF,TGCAGCGTCCATGTCCGGGAGGGCACAGATACGCAGTATTTT
TRBJ2-5,TRBV7-2,-,-,CASTRGSAETQYF,TGTGCCAGCACCCGGGGAAGCGCCGAGACCCAGTACTTC
TRBJ1-2,TRBV19,TRBD1,-,CASGDRAEYGYTF,TGTGCCAGTGGAGACAGGGCGGAGTACGGCTACACCTTC
TRBJ1-3,TRBV5-4,TRBD1,-,CASSPGQGASGNTIYF,TGTGCCAGCAGCCCAGGACAGGGGGCTAGTGGAAACACCATATATTTT
TRBJ2-7,TRBV5-1,TRBD1,-,CASRTGTGGLEQYF,TGCGCCAGCAGAACCGGGACAGGGGGTCTCGAGCAGTACTTC